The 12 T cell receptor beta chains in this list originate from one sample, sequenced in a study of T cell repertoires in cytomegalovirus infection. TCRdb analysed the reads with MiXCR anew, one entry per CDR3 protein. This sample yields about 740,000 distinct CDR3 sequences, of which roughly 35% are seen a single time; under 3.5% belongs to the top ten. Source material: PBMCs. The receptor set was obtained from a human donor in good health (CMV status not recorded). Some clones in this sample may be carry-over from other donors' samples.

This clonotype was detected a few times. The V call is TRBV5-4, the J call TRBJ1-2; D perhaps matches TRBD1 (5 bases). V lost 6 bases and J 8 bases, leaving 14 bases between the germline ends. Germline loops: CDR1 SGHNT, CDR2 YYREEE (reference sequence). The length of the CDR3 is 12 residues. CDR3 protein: CASNKGGDGYTF. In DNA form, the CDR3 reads TGTGCCAGCAACAAAGGCGGGGACGGCTACACCTTC.

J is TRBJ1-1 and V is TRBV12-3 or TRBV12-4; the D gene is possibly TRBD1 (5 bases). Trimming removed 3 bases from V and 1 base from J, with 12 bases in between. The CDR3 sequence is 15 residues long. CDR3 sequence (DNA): TGTGCCAGCAGTTTTCTTTTGAGGGGGAACACTGAAGCTTTCTTT. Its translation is CASSFLLRGNTEAFF.

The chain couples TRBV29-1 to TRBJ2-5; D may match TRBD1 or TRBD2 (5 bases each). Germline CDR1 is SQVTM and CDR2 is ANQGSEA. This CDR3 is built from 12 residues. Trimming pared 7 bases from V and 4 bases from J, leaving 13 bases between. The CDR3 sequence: CSAVRGIETQYF. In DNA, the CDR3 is TGCAGCGCGGTGAGGGGTATAGAGACCCAGTACTTC.

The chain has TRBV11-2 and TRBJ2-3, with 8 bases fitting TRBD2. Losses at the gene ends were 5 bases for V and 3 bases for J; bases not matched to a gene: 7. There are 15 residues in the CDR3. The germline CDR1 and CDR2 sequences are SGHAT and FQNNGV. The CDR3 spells CASSPIGGATDTQYF. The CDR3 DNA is TGTGCCAGCAGCCCGATCGGGGGGGCGACAGATACGCAGTATTTT.

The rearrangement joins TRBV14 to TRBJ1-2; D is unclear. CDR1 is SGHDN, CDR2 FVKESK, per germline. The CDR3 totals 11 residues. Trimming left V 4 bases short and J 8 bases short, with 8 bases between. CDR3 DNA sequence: TGTGCCAGCAGCCGGACCTTGGGCTACACCTTC. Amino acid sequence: CASSRTLGYTF.

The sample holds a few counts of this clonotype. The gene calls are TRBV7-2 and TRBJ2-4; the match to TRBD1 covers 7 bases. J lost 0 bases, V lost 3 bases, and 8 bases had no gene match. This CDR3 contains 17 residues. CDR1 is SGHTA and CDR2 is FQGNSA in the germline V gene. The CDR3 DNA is TGTGCCAGCAGCTTCAGTAGGGACAGCCTAGCCAAAAACATTCAGTACTTC. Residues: CASSFSRDSLAKNIQYF.

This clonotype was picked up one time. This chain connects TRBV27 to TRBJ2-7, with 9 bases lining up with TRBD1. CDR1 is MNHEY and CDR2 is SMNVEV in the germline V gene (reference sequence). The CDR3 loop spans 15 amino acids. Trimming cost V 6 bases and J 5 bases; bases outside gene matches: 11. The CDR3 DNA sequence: TGTGCCAGCAGAGCTTTGGGACAGGGTTACCACGAGCAGTACTTC. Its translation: CASRALGQGYHEQYF.

CDR3 DNA sequence: TGCAGTGCAGCTTACAGGGGGCTTGGGACTGAAGCTTTCTTT. Protein product: CSAAYRGLGTEAFF. The V gene is TRBV20-1, the J gene TRBJ1-1, with 9 bases lining up with TRBD1. CDR1 DFQATT and CDR2 SNEGSKA come from the germline V gene (reference sequence). The CDR3 sequence is 14 residues long. The trim removed 6 bases at V and 5 bases at J, leaving 10 bases unmatched.

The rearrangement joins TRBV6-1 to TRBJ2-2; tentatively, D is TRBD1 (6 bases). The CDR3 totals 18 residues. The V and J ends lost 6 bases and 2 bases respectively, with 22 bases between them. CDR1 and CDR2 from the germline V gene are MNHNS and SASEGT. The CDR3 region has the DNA TGTGCCAGCAGCCCTGGTGTGTTGGGACACCTTAACACCGGGGAGCTGTTTTTT. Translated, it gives CASSPGVLGHLNTGELFF.

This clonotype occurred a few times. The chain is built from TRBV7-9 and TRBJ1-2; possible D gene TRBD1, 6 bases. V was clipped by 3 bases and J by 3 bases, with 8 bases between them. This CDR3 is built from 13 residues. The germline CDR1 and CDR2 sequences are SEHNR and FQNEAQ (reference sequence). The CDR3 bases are TGTGCCAGCAGCTTTAAGGGGGACTATGGCTACACCTTC. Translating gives CASSFKGDYGYTF.

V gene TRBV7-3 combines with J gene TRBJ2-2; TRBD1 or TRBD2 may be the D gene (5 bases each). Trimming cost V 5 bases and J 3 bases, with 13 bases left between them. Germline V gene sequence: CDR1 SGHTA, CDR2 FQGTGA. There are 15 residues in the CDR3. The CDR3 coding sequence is TGTGCCAGCAGCCCAACCGGGACCCACACCGGGGAGCTGTTTTTT. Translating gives CASSPTGTHTGELFF.

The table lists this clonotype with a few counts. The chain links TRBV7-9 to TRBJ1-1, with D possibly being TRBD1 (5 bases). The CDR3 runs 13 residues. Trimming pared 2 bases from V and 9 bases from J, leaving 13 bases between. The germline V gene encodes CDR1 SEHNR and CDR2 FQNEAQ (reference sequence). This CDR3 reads CASSLTGTRKAFF. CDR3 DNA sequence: TGTGCCAGCAGCTTAACCGGGACCCGAAAAGCTTTCTTT.